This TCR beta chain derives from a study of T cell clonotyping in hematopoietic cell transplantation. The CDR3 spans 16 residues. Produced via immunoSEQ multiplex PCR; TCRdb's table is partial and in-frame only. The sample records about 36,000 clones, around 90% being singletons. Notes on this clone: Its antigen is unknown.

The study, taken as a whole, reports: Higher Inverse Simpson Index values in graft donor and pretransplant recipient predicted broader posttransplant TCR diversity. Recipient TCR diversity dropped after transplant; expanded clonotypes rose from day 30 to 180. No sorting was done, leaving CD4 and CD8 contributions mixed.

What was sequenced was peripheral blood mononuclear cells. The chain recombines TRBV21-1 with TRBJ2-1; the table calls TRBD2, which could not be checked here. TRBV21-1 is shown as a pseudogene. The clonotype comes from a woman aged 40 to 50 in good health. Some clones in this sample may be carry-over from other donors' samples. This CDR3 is CASSKQSGGRNNEQFF. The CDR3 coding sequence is TGTGCCAGCAGCAAACAGAGCGGTGGGAGAAACAATGAGCAGTTCTTC.